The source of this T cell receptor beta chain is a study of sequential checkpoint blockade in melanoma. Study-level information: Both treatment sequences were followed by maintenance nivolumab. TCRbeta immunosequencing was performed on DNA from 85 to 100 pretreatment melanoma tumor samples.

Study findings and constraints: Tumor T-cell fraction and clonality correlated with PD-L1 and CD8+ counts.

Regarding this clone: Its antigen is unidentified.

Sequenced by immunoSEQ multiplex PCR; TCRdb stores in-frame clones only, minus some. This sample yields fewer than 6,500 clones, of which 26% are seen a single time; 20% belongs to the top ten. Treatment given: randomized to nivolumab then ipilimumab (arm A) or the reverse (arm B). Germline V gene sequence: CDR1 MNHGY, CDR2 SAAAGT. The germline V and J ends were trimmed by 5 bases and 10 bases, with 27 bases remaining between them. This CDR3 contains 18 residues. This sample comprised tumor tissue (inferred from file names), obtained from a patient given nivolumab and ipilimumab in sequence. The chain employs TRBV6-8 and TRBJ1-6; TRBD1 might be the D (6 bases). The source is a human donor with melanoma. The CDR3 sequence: CASSDEAAPGGANSPLHF. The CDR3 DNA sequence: TGTGCCAGCAGTGATGAGGCGGCTCCTGGGGGGGCGAACTCACCCCTCCACTTT.